Presented here are 21 T cell receptor beta chains from one specimen sequenced in a study of blood T cell repertoires in COVID-19. Method: immunoSEQ multiplex PCR; TCRdb's copy keeps in-frame clones and lacks some. The sample comprises about 440,000 clones, approximately 90% of which are singletons, and roughly 4.3% rests with the top ten. The sample comprised peripheral blood. The receptors originated from a woman aged 25 to 39 with acute or convalescent COVID-19.

The chain employs TRBV14 and TRBJ2-7; 8 nucleotides agree with TRBD2. There are 16 residues in the CDR3. Looked up from germline, CDR1 is SGHDN and CDR2 is FVKESK. The V segment lost 0 bases and the J segment 4 bases; nucleotides outside the gene matches: 8. The CDR3 coding sequence is TGTGCCAGCAGCCAAGATGTAAGACTAGCGAGATACGAGCAGTACTTC. It is translated as CASSQDVRLARYEQYF.

Only one count was recorded for this clone. The chain recombines TRBV7-2 with TRBJ2-5, with TRBD2 matching over 7 bases. CDR1 and CDR2 (germline): SGHTA, FQGNSA. V shed 5 bases, J shed 5 bases, and the junction held 8 bases outside the gene matches. This CDR3 has 14 amino acids. The CDR3 is CASSAQTSRETQYF. The CDR3, as DNA: TGTGCCAGCAGCGCGCAGACTAGCCGGGAGACCCAGTACTTC.

This chain uses TRBV6-1 with TRBJ2-4, with D maybe TRBD2 (5 bases). The CDR3 runs 16 residues. Germline lookup yields CDR1 MNHNS and CDR2 SASEGT. Trimming removed 2 bases at V and 0 bases at J, with 11 bases between. CDR3 in DNA: TGTGCCAGCAGTGAAAGCGGATGGACAGCCAAAAACATTCAGTACTTC. It specifies CASSESGWTAKNIQYF.

This chain connects TRBV12-5 to TRBJ2-7; no clear D. CDR1 is LGHNT and CDR2 is FRNRAP in the germline V gene. V lost 3 bases and J lost 6, with 6 bases in between. The CDR3 is 11 amino acids. The CDR3 loop is CASGFFREQYF. CDR3 DNA: TGTGCTAGTGGTTTCTTCCGCGAGCAGTACTTC.

The chain has TRBV5-1 and TRBJ2-3, with 7 bases identical to TRBD1. V dropped 2 bases and J dropped 2; count of bases not matched to a gene: 5. Per germline, CDR1 SGHRS and CDR2 YFSETQ. This CDR3 comprises 15 residues. The CDR3 region has the DNA TGCGCCAGCAGCTTCCGGGACAGAGACACAGATACGCAGTATTTT. Encoded protein: CASSFRDRDTDTQYF.

The V call is TRBV9, the J call TRBJ1-5; possible D gene TRBD1, 5 bases. The V gene lost 4 bases and the J gene lost 0 bases, with 8 bases spanning the gap. Germline V lookup: CDR1 SGDLS, CDR2 YYNGEE. This CDR3 spans 14 amino acids. The CDR3: CASSRGYSNQPQHF. The DNA for the CDR3 is TGTGCCAGCAGCAGGGGCTATAGCAATCAGCCCCAGCATTTT.

This clone was detected once. The chain recombines TRBV28 with TRBJ1-5; D unclear. CDR3 length: 18 amino acids. Germline lookup yields CDR1 MDHEN and CDR2 SYDVKM. Trimming shortened V by 6 bases and J by 4 bases, and 25 bases separated the two germline ends. CDR3 bases: TGTGCCAGCAGAACTCTGTCCGAGATCTATTTATTGAATCAGCCCCAGCATTTT. This encodes CASRTLSEIYLLNQPQHF.

The chain couples TRBV5-6 to TRBJ1-2; unclear D gene. The V end was cut by 4 bases, the J end by 3 bases, with 13 bases between. Germline V gene lookup returns CDR1 SGHDT and CDR2 YYEEEE. The CDR3 consists of 14 residues. The CDR3 loop reads CASSDNTRDYGYTF. The CDR3 DNA reads as TGTGCCAGCAGCGATAATACCCGGGACTATGGCTACACCTTC.

This rearrangement joins TRBV6-5 to TRBJ2-7; D is possibly TRBD1 (5 bases). The CDR3 loop spans 12 amino acids. Looked up from germline, CDR1 is MNHEY and CDR2 is SVGAGI. The germline V and J ends were trimmed by 6 bases and 6 bases, with 12 bases remaining between them. The DNA of the CDR3 is TGTGCCAGCAGGCAGGGTTCGCTCGAGCAGTACTTC. This sequence encodes CASRQGSLEQYF.

The chain has TRBV28 and TRBJ2-7; a possible D gene is TRBD2 (7 bases). The CDR3 spans 15 residues. Germline V gives CDR1 MDHEN, CDR2 SYDVKM. V was pared by 4 bases and J by 4 bases, with 17 bases between. The CDR3 is CASSSPGGLWYEQYF. CDR3 sequence (DNA): TGTGCCAGCAGTTCCCCGGGGGGCTTATGGTACGAGCAGTACTTC.

This clone has more than one count but fewer than ten. The chain employs TRBV9 and TRBJ2-7; 8 bases match TRBD2. Germline V lookup: CDR1 SGDLS, CDR2 YYNGEE. The J segment lost 6 bases and the V segment lost 7 bases, leaving 9 bases of the junction unmatched. There are 13 residues in the CDR3. The CDR3 sequence: CASSRGGLSEQYF. In nucleotides, the CDR3 is TGTGCCAGCTCACGGGGGGGTCTGAGCGAGCAGTACTTC.

V is TRBV27 and J is TRBJ1-6, with a possible D match to TRBD1 (6 bases). V was shortened by 3 bases and J by 10 bases, with 22 bases between the two germline ends. CDR3 size: 17 residues. CDR1 and CDR2 (germline): MNHEY, SMNVEV (reference sequence). The CDR3 is CASSFGRSGGAWSPLHF. For the CDR3, the DNA is TGTGCCAGCAGTTTTGGGCGTTCGGGGGGCGCATGGTCACCCCTCCACTTT.

The genes are TRBV6-5 and TRBJ2-3, with 9 bases identical to TRBD1. CDR3 length: 15 amino acids. The germline CDR1 and CDR2 sequences are MNHEY and SVGAGI. With V trimmed by 5 bases and J by 3 bases, 6 bases remained unmatched. The CDR3 reads CASSPLDRGTDTQYF. DNA of the CDR3: TGTGCCAGCAGTCCCCTGGACAGGGGTACAGATACGCAGTATTTT.

The genes are TRBV13 and TRBJ2-1, with D tentatively TRBD2 (6 bases). V lost 4 bases to trimming and J lost 4 bases, with 17 bases between them. There are 16 residues in the CDR3. CDR1 and CDR2 (germline): PRHDT, FYEKMQ (reference sequence). The CDR3 DNA reads TGTGCCAGCAGCTACCTTAGCGGCGGCGGGTACAATGAGCAGTTCTTC. It is translated as CASSYLSGGGYNEQFF.

The DNA for the CDR3 is TGTGCCAGCAGTTTTCAGGGGATAGGGTACGAGCAGTACTTC. Its protein product is CASSFQGIGYEQYF. J is TRBJ2-7 and V is TRBV27, with D perhaps TRBD1 (6 bases). The CDR3 is made up of 14 amino acids. Germline lookup yields CDR1 MNHEY and CDR2 SMNVEV (reference sequence). V lost 3 bases, J lost 4 bases, and 13 bases lay in between.

This rearrangement joins TRBV6-1 to TRBJ2-1, with TRBD1 matching over 10 bases. The CDR3 covers 17 residues. Germline CDR1 MNHNS, CDR2 SASEGT. V dropped 3 bases and J dropped 7; count of bases not matched to a gene: 12. CDR3 bases: TGTGCCAGCAGTGACCTACCGGGACAGGGGATTAGGAATGAGCAGTTCTTC. Translating it yields CASSDLPGQGIRNEQFF.

The chain joins TRBV9 to TRBJ2-6, with 7 bases fitting TRBD1. This CDR3 region has 17 residues. Germline CDR1 is SGDLS and CDR2 is YYNGEE. V lost 3 bases, J lost 0 bases, and 6 bases stayed unmatched. CDR3 nucleotides: TGTGCCAGCAGCGGGACAGGTATGCACTCTGGGGCCAACGTCCTGACTTTC. Translated: CASSGTGMHSGANVLTF.

CDR3 loop: CASSLAHRQRYQETQYF. The CDR3, as DNA: TGTGCCAGCAGCTTAGCCCACCGACAGCGATACCAAGAGACCCAGTACTTC. J is TRBJ2-5 and V is TRBV7-9; D might be TRBD1 (5 bases). The germline V gene encodes CDR1 SEHNR and CDR2 FQNEAQ (reference sequence). The CDR3 is made up of 17 amino acids. V was clipped by 0 bases and J by 0 bases, with 14 bases between them.

Concerning this clone itself: The sample carries other DNA sequences with the same CDR3. The rearrangement joins TRBV11-2 to TRBJ2-3, with 12 positions matching TRBD2. V dropped 4 bases and J dropped 7; count of bases not matched to a gene: 6. This CDR3 is 15 amino acids long. The germline V gene encodes CDR1 SGHAT and CDR2 FQNNGV. The CDR3 loop reads CASSWTSGVGNTQYF. Written as DNA, the CDR3 is TGTGCCAGCAGCTGGACTAGCGGGGTGGGTAATACGCAGTATTTT.

The table lists this clone with a count of one. The rearrangement joins TRBV29-1 to TRBJ1-2, with D possibly TRBD1 on 6 matching bases. The germline gives CDR1 SQVTM, CDR2 ANQGSEA. Between the trimmed V and J ends, which lost 5 bases and 7 bases, there was a span of 11 bases. The CDR3 is made up of 11 amino acids. The CDR3 nucleotides are TGCAGCGTTCTGGACAGTCCTGGCTACACCTTC. It specifies CSVLDSPGYTF.

The chain has TRBV11-2 and TRBJ2-7, with D possibly being TRBD1 (6 bases). This CDR3 spans 19 amino acids. The germline V gene has CDR1 SGHAT and CDR2 FQNNGV. The V end lost 0 bases, the J end lost 1 base, and 22 bases lay between the germline ends. CDR3 DNA: TGTGCCAGCAGCTTAGAATGGGTGATTCGACAGGTACCATCCTACGAGCAGTACTTC. Its protein is CASSLEWVIRQVPSYEQYF.